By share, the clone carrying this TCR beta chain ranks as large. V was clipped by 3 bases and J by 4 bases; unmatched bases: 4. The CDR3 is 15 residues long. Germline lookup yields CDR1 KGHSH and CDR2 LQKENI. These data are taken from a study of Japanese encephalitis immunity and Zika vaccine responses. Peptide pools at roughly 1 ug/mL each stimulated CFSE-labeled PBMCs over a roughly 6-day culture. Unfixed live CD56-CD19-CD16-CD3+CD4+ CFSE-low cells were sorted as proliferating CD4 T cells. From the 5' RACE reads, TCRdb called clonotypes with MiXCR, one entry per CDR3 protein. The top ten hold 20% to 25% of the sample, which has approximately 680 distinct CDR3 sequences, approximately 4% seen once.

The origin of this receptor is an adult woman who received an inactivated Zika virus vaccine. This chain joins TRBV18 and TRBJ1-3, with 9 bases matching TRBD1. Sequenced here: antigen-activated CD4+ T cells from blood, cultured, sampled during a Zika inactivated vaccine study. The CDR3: CASSPGQGPGNTIYF. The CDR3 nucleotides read TGTGCCAGCTCACCCGGACAGGGGCCCGGAAACACCATATATTTT.